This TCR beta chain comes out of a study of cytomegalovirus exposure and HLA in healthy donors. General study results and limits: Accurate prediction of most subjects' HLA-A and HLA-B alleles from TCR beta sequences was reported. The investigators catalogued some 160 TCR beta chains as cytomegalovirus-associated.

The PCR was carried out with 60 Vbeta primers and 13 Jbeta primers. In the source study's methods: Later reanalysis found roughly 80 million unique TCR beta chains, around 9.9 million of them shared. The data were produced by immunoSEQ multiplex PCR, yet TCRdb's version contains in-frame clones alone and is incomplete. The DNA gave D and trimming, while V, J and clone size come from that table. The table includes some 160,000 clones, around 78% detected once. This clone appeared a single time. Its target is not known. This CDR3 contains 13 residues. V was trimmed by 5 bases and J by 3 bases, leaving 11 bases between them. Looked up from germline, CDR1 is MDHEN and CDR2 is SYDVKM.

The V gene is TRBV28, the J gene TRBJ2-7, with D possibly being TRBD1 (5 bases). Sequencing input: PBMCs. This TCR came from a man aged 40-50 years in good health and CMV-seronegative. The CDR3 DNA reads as TGTGCCAGCAGTCCTACAGGAAACTACGAGCAGTACTTC. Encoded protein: CASSPTGNYEQYF. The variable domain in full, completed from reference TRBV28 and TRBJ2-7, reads DVKVTQSSRYLVKRTGEKVFLECVQDMDHENMFWYRQDPGLGLRLIYFSYDVKMKEKGDIPEGYSVSREKKERFSLILESASTNQTSMYLCASSPTGNYEQYFGPGTRLTVT.